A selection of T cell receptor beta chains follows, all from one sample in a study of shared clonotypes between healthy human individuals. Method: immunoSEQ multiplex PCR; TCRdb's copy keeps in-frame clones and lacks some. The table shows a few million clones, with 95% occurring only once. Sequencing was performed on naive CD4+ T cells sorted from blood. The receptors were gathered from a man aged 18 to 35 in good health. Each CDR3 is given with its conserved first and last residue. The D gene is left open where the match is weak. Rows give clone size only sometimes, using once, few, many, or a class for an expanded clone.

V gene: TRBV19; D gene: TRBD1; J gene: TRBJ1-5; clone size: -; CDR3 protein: CASSFGTASNQPQHF; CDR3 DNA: TGTGCCAGTAGTTTTGGGACAGCTAGCAATCAGCCCCAGCATTTT
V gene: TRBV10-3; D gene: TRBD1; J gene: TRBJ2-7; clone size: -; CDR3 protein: CAISASDRGLNEQYF; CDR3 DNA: TGTGCCATCAGTGCTTCAGACAGGGGGCTAAACGAGCAGTACTTC
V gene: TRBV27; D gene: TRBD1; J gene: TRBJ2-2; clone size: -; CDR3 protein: CASSLFSGGNTGELFF; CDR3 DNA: TGTGCCAGCAGTTTATTCTCAGGGGGGAACACCGGGGAGCTGTTTTTT
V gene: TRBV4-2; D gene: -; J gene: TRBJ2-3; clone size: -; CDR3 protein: CASSQVASIPPDTQYF; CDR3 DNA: TGTGCCAGCAGCCAAGTAGCTAGTATTCCCCCAGATACGCAGTATTTT
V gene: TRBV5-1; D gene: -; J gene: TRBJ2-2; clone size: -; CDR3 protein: CASSLASGHTGELFF; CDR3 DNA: TGCGCCAGCAGCTTGGCCTCAGGGCATACCGGGGAGCTGTTTTTT
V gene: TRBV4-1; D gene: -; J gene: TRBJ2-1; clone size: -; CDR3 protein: CASSQGFSAYNEQFF; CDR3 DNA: TGCGCCAGCAGCCAAGGCTTTAGCGCCTACAATGAGCAGTTCTTC
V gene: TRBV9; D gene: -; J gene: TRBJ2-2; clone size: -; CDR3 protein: CASSVVSGGYTGELFF; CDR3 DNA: TGTGCCAGCAGCGTAGTTTCAGGTGGATACACCGGGGAGCTGTTTTTT
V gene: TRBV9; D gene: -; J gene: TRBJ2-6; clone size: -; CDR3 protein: CASSVAGGPAGANVLTF; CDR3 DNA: TGTGCCAGCAGCGTAGCAGGAGGGCCTGCTGGGGCCAACGTCCTGACTTTC
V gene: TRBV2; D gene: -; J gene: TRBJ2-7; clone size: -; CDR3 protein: CASSEAGTREYF; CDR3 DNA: TGTGCCAGCAGTGAAGCCGGGACGAGAGAGTACTTC
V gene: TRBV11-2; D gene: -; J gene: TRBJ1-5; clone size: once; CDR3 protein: CASLEAGSGLDQPQHF; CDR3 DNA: TGTGCCAGCCTAGAGGCAGGATCGGGACTCGATCAGCCCCAGCATTTT
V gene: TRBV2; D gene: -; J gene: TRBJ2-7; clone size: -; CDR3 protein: CASQTGIGAYEQYF; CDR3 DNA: TGTGCCAGCCAAACAGGGATCGGGGCGTACGAGCAGTACTTC
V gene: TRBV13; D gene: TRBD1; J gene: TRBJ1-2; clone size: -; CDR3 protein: CASSLDRGYGYTF; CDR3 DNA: TGTGCCAGCAGCTTGGACAGGGGCTATGGCTACACCTTC
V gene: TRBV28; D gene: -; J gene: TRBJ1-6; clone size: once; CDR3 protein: CASSFQSQIGSPLHF; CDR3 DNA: TGTGCCAGCAGTTTCCAGAGCCAGATCGGGTCACCCCTCCACTTT
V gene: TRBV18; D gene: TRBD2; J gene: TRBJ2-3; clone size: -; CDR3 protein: CASSPGLAGGGMDTQYF; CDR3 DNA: TGTGCCAGCTCCCCAGGACTAGCGGGAGGTGGTATGGATACGCAGTATTTT
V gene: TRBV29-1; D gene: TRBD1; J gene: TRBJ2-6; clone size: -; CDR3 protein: CSVEGGRGSLRDSGANVLTF; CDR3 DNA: TGCAGCGTTGAAGGCGGCAGGGGGTCGCTCAGGGACTCTGGGGCCAACGTCCTGACTTTC
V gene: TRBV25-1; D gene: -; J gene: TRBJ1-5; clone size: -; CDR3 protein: CASSETRIADQPQHF; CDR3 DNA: TGTGCCAGCAGTGAAACCAGGATTGCCGATCAGCCCCAGCATTTT
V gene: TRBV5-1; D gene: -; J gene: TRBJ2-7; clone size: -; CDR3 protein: CASSLAQKNEQYF; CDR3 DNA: TGCGCCAGCAGCTTGGCACAGAAAAACGAGCAGTACTTC
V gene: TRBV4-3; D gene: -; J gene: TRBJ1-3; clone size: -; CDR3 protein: CASSQWAGHDGNTIYF; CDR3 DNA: TGCGCCAGCAGCCAATGGGCCGGGCATGATGGAAACACCATATATTTT
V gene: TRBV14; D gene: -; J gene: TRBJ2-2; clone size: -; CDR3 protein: CASSLGGGTGELFF; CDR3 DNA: TGTGCCAGCAGCCTAGGAGGGGGCACCGGGGAGCTGTTTTTT
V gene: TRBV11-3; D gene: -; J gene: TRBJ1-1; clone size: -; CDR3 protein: CASSVAGDRGTEAFF; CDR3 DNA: TGTGCCAGCAGCGTAGCCGGGGATAGGGGCACTGAAGCTTTCTTT
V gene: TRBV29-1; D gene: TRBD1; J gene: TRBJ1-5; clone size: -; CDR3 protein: CSVGEGTGDNQPQHF; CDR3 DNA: TGCAGCGTTGGTGAAGGGACAGGCGACAATCAGCCCCAGCATTTT
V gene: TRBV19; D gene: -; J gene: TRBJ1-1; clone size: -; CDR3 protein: CASTETRGNTEAFF; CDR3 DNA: TGTGCCAGTACCGAAACGAGGGGGAACACTGAAGCTTTCTTT
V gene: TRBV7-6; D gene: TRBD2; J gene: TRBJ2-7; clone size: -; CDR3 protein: CASSPRVAGEGEQYF; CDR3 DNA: TGTGCCAGCAGCCCTCGTGTAGCGGGAGAAGGCGAGCAGTACTTC
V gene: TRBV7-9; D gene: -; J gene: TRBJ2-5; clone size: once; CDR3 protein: CASSAGETQYF; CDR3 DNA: TGTGCCAGCAGCGCCGGGGAAACCCAGTACTTC
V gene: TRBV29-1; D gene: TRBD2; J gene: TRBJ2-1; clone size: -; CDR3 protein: CSSGAGGVKYNEQFF; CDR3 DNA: TGCAGCTCGGGGGCGGGAGGGGTCAAGTACAATGAGCAGTTCTTC
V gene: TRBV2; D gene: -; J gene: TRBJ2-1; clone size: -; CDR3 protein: CASSETVRAYDEQFF; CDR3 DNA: TGTGCCAGCAGTGAAACGGTCAGGGCCTATGATGAGCAGTTCTTC
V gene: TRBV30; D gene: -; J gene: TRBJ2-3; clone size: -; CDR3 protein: CAWSGGGDTQYF; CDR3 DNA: TGTGCCTGGAGTGGGGGCGGGGATACGCAGTATTTT
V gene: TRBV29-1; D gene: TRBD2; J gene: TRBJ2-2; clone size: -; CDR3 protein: CSVEEGALREAGELFF; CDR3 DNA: TGCAGCGTTGAAGAGGGGGCCCTGCGGGAGGCCGGGGAGCTGTTTTTT
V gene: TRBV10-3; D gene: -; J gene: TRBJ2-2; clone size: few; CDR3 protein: CAISEYTGELFF; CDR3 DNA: TGTGCCATCAGTGAATACACCGGGGAGCTGTTTTTT
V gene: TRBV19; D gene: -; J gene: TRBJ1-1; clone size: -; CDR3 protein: CASKLGGATEAFF; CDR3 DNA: TGTGCCAGTAAATTGGGGGGAGCGACTGAAGCTTTCTTT
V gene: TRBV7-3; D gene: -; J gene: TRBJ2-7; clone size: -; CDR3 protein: CASSLKSRGEQYF; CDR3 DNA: TGTGCCAGCAGCTTAAAGTCGAGGGGCGAGCAGTACTTC
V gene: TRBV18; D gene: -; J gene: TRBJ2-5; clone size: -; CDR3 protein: CASSPPASGAETQYF; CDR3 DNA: TGTGCCAGCTCACCCCCCGCGAGTGGGGCGGAGACCCAGTACTTC
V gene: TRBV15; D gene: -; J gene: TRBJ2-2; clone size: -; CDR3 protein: CATSRAPTYVDTSNTGELFF; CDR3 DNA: TGTGCCACCAGCAGAGCTCCAACGTACGTAGACACCTCGAACACCGGGGAGCTGTTTTTT
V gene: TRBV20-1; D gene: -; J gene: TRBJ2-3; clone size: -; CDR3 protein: CSAATPAQYF; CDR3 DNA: TGCAGTGCCGCTACTCCCGCGCAGTATTTT
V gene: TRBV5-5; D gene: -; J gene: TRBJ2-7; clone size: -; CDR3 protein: CASSRITEDEQYF; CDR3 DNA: TGTGCCAGCAGCCGAATCACAGAGGACGAGCAGTACTTC
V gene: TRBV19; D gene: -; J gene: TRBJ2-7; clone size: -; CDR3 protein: CASSKTDGPYEQYF; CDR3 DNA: TGTGCCAGTAGTAAAACAGACGGACCCTACGAGCAGTACTTC
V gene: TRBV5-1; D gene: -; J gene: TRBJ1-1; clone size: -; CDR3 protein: CASSLSGHSNTEAFF; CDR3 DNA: TGCGCCAGCAGCCTCTCGGGACACTCGAACACTGAAGCTTTCTTT
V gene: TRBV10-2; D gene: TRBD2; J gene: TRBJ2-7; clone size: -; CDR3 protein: CASREAGDSYEQYF; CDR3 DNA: TGCGCCAGCAGGGAAGCGGGGGACTCCTACGAGCAGTACTTC
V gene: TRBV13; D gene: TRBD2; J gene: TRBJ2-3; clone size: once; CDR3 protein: CASSLILADTDTQYF; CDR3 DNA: TGTGCCAGCAGCTTAATCCTAGCGGACACAGATACGCAGTATTTT
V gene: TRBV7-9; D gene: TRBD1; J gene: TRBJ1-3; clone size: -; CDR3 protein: CASSYTGGAGNTIYF; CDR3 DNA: TGTGCCAGCAGCTATACAGGGGGCGCTGGAAACACCATATATTTT
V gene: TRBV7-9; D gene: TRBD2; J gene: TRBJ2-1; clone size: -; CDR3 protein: CASSEGASGRALGEQFF; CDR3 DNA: TGTGCCAGCAGCGAAGGGGCTAGCGGGAGGGCCCTCGGTGAGCAGTTCTTC
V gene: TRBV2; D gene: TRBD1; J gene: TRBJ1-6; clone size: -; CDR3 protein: CASSEARGQSGSPLHF; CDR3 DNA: TGTGCCAGCAGTGAAGCCAGGGGACAGTCCGGTTCACCCCTCCACTTT
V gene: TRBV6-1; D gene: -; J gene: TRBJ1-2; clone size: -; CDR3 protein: CASSEAVTNYGYTF; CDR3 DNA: TGTGCCAGCAGTGAGGCCGTCACTAACTATGGCTACACCTTC
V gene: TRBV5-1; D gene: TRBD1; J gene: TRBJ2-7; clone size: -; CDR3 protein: CASSPRGQASSYEQYF; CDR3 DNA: TGCGCCAGCAGCCCCCGAGGACAGGCGAGCTCCTACGAGCAGTACTTC
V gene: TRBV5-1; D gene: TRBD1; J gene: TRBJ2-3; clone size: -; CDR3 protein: CASSLQTGGSTDTQYF; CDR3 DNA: TGCGCCAGCAGCCTTCAGACAGGGGGCAGCACAGATACGCAGTATTTT
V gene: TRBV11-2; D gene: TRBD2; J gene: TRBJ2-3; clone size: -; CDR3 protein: CASSPEGLAGTDTQYF; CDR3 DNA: TGTGCCAGCAGCCCAGAGGGACTAGCGGGCACAGATACGCAGTATTTT
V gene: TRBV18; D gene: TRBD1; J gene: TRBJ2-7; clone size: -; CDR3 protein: CASSTAGGYEQYF; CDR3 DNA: TGTGCCAGCTCAACCGCAGGGGGTTACGAGCAGTACTTC
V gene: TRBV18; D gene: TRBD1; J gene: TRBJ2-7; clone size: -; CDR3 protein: CASSGVTGKTNSYEQYF; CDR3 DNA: TGTGCCAGCTCAGGAGTGACAGGGAAGACTAACTCCTACGAGCAGTACTTC
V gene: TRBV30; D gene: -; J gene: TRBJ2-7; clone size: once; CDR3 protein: CAWSLQGTSYEQYF; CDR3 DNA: TGTGCCTGGAGTCTACAGGGAACTTCCTACGAGCAGTACTTC
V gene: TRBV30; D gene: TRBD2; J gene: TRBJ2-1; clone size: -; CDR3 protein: CAWSGAGRSYNEQFF; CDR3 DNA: TGTGCCTGGAGTGGAGCGGGGCGCTCCTACAATGAGCAGTTCTTC
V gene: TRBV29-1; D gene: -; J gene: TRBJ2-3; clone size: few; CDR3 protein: CSGDSVNTDTQYF; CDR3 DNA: TGCAGCGGTGATAGCGTGAACACAGATACGCAGTATTTT
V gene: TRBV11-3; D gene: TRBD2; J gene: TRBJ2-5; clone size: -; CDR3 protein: CASSLDKGALAAVYQETQYF; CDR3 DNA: TGTGCCAGCAGCTTAGATAAGGGAGCACTAGCGGCGGTGTACCAAGAGACCCAGTACTTC
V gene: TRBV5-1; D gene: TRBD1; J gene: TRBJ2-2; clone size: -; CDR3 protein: CASSHGTGRTGELFF; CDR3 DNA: TGCGCCAGCAGCCACGGGACAGGGAGGACCGGGGAGCTGTTTTTT
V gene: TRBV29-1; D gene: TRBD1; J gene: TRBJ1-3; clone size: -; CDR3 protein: CSVRDRERNTIYF; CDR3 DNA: TGCAGCGTACGAGACAGGGAAAGAAACACCATATATTTT
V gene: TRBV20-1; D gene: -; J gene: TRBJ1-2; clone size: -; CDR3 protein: CSARGPNGYTF; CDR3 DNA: TGCAGTGCTAGAGGGCCGAATGGCTACACCTTC
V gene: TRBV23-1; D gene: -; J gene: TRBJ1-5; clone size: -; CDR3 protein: CASSQSDQPQHF; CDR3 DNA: TGCGCCAGCAGTCAATCGGACCAGCCCCAGCATTTT